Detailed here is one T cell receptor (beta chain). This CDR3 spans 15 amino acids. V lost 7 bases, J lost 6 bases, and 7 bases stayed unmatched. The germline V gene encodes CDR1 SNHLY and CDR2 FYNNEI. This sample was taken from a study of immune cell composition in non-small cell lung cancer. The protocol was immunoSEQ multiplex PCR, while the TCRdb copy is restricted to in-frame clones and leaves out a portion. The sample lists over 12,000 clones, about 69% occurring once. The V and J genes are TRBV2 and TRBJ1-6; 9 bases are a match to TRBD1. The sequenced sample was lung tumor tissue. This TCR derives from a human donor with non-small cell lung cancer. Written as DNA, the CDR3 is TGTGCCAGCAACCCCCAGACAGGGGGTAATTCACCCCTCCACTTT. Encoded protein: CASNPQTGGNSPLHF.